The 4 T cell receptor beta chains below all came from one sample that was sequenced in a study of graft-versus-host responses after intestinal transplantation. Their recognized antigens are unknown. Repertoires were generated with immunoSEQ multiplex PCR, while TCRdb's copy carries only in-frame clones and drops some. This sample has around 78,000 clones, with roughly 84% found just once. The sample here was unstimulated CD8+ T cells sorted from spleen or lymph node cells, taken before transplant. Receptor source: a human donor who was the organ donor for an intestinal transplant.

The J gene is TRBJ1-2, the V gene TRBV9; TRBD1 is a possible D gene (5 bases). V shed 0 bases and J shed 5 bases, with 14 bases lying between them. The CDR3 loop spans 15 amino acids. Germline-derived CDR1 and CDR2 are SGDLS and YYNGEE. The CDR3 DNA reads as TGTGCCAGCAGCGTAGGTTTCGGGAAGGGGTATGGCTACACCTTC. This codes for CASSVGFGKGYGYTF.

J is TRBJ1-2 and V is TRBV27; 7 nucleotides align to TRBD1. Germline CDR1 and CDR2: MNHEY and SMNVEV (reference sequence). V lost 2 bases to trimming and J lost 4 bases; unmatched junction nucleotides: 7. CDR3 length: 15 residues. CDR3 in amino acids: CASSLGAGGIYGYTF. CDR3 nucleotide sequence: TGTGCCAGCAGTTTAGGGGCAGGGGGGATCTATGGCTACACCTTC.

Here the CDR3 DNA reads TGTGCCAGCAGTTTACTCGCTTCGACAGGGGGTAGTAATGAAAAACTGTTTTTT. This translates into CASSLLASTGGSNEKLFF. The V gene is TRBV28, the J gene TRBJ1-4, with 9 positions matching TRBD1. The CDR3 is made up of 18 amino acids. V lost 2 bases to trimming and J lost 4 bases; unmatched junction nucleotides: 11. The V gene's germline CDR1 is MDHEN and CDR2 SYDVKM. The full variable domain, rest sourced from reference TRBV28 and TRBJ1-4, is DVKVTQSSRYLVKRTGEKVFLECVQDMDHENMFWYRQDPGLGLRLIYFSYDVKMKEKGDIPEGYSVSREKKERFSLILESASTNQTSMYLCASSLLASTGGSNEKLFFGSGTQLSVL.

The gene calls are TRBV5-4 and TRBJ1-2; D is uncertain. Trimming took 0 bases from V and 5 from J, leaving 8 bases between them. The germline V gene has CDR1 SGHNT and CDR2 YYREEE (reference sequence). The CDR3 contains 13 residues. The CDR3 DNA reads as TGTGCCAGCAGCTTGGCCCAGGAGTATGGCTACACCTTC. Its protein is CASSLAQEYGYTF.